This TCR beta chain emerged from a study of Ad26.COV2.S vaccination and SARS-CoV-2 variants. Study overall: Dosing was one shot or two shots 56 days apart.

The protocol was immunoSEQ multiplex PCR, while the TCRdb copy is restricted to in-frame clones and leaves out a portion. The table includes around 310,000 clones, roughly 88% detected once. As for this clone: Its target is unknown.

Treatment: about 20 received Ad26.COV2.S at low or high dose, single or two shots; five or six received placebo; per-sample allocation not given. Specimen acquisition occurred on day 63 following the initial vaccine or placebo injection. Recruitment in Boston yielded a donor of adult age, 18-55 years. The ends lost 4 bases at V and 6 bases at J; junction bases unmatched: 9. Germline CDR1 and CDR2: SGDLS and YYNGEE. The CDR3 is made up of 14 amino acids. General study results and limits: Participants given vaccine showed non-spike TCR breadth similar to that of placebo recipients.

The material was peripheral blood, obtained in a trial of Ad26.COV2.S vaccine versus placebo. The genes are TRBV9 and TRBJ1-2; 7 bases are a match to TRBD1. The clonotype comes from a person between 18 and 60 years old who received the Ad26.COV2.S COVID-19 vaccine or a placebo. CDR3 nucleotide sequence: TGTGCCAGCAGCTTAACCCAGGGGGGGAATGGCTACACCTTC. Amino acid sequence: CASSLTQGGNGYTF.